This paragraph covers one T cell receptor (beta chain) sequence. Antigen unknown. These data come from a study of T cells in localized non-small cell lung cancer. Findings and limits, study-wide: Uninvolved adjacent lung, not tumor, had the highest T cell clonality. Researchers found a median approximately 57 of the top 100 tumor clones in adjacent lung.

Only in-frame clones appear in the TCRdb table, and some are missing; sequencing was by immunoSEQ multiplex PCR. The table shows some 90,000 clones, with approximately 86% occurring only once. The CDR3 consists of 13 residues. The V gene's germline CDR1 is MNHEY and CDR2 SVGAGI. V was cut by 6 bases and J by 4 bases, with 13 bases left in between. The receptor was derived from a man aged 40-75 years with stage I squamous cell lung carcinoma. The chain recombines TRBV6-5 with TRBJ2-7; D unresolved. Source: peripheral blood, taken before any cancer treatment. CDR3 loop: CASSHPKSYEQYF. Here the CDR3 DNA reads TGTGCCAGCAGCCATCCCAAGTCGTACGAGCAGTACTTC.